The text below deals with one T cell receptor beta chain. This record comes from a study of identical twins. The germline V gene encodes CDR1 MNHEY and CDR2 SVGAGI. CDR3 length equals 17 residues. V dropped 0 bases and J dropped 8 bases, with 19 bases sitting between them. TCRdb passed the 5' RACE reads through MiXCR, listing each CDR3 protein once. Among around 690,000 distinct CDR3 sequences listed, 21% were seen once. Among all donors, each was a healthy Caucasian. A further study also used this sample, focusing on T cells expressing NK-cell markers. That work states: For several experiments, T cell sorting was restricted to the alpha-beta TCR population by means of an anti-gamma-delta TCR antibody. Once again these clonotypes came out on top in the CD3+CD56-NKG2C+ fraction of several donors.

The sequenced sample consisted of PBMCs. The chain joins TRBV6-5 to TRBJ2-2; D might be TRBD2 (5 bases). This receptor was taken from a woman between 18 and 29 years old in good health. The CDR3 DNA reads TGTGCCAGCAGTTACTCGAGGGTTACCCAGGCTGGGGGGGAGCTGTTTTTT. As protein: CASSYSRVTQAGGELFF.